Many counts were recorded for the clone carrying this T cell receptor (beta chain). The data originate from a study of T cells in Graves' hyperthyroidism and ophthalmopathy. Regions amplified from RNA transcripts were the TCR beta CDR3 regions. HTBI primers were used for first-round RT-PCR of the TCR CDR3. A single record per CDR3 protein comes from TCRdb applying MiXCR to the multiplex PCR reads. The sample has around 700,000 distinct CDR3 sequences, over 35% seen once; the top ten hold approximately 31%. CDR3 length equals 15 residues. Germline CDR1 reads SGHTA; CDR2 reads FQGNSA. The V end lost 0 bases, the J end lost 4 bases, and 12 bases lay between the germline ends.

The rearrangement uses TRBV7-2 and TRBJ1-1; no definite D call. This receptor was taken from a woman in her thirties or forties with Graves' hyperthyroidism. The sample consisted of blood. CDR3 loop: CASSLAKRSVTEAFF. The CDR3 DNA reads TGTGCCAGCAGCTTAGCGAAGCGGTCGGTCACTGAAGCTTTCTTT.